The source of this T cell receptor (beta chain) is a study of shared clonotypes between healthy human individuals. Study-wide context: Three plates each covered CD4 naive and memory; CD8 naive two, CD8 memory one. Study-wide results and caveats: Compared with memory subsets, naive subsets generally had larger estimated richness.

This CDR3 is built from 18 residues. After removal of 5 bases from V and 6 bases from J, the junction contained 16 bases not matched to a gene. In germline, CDR1 is SGHAT, CDR2 FQNNGV. The sample holds one count of this clone. Its target is unknown. Splitting of each subset's genomic DNA was done evenly across several immunoSEQ plates. Authors' methods: Filtering of immunoSEQ junctional sequences could not match full-length read filtering. Sequenced by immunoSEQ multiplex PCR; TCRdb stores in-frame clones only, minus some. V, J and clone size reflect that table, while D and trimming were determined from the DNA. The sample contains 2 million to 2.5 million clones, about 93% of which appear only once. It was CD45RO-negative cells, positively selected for CCR7, that made up naive CD8 cells, with terminally differentiated effector memory CD45RA+ cells excluded.

The sequencing sample was made of naive CD8+ T cells from PBMCs. The sequence was obtained from a man between 18 and 29 years old in good health. Some clones in this sample may be carry-over from other donors' samples. The chain employs TRBV11-2 and TRBJ2-1; 10 bases fit TRBD2. The CDR3 loop reads CASSTREREGPGANEQFF. Written as DNA, the CDR3 is TGTGCCAGCAGCACAAGGGAGCGGGAGGGCCCGGGGGCCAATGAGCAGTTCTTC.